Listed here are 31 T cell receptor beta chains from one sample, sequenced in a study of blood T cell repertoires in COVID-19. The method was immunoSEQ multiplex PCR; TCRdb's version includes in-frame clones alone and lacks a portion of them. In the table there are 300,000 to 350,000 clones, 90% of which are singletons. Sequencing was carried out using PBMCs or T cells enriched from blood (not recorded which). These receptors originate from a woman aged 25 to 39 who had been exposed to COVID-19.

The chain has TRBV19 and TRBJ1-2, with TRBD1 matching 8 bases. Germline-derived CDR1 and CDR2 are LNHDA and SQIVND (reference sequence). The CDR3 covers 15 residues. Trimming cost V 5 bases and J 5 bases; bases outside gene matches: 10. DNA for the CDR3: TGTGCCAGTAGTGATGGACAGGGTCCGGGTTATGGCTACACCTTC. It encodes CASSDGQGPGYGYTF.

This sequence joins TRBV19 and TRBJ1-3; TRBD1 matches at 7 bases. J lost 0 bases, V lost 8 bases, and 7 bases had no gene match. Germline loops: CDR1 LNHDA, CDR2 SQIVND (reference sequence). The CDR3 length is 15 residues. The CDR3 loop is CASLYRGTSGNTIYF. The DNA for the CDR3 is TGTGCCAGTCTCTACAGGGGAACCTCTGGAAACACCATATATTTT.

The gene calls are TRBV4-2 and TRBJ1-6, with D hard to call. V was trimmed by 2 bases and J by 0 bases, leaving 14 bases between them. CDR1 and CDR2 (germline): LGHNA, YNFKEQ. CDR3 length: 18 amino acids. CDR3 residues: CASSQIPGSSSYNSPLHF. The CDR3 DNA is TGTGCCAGCAGCCAAATCCCGGGATCCAGCTCCTATAATTCACCCCTCCACTTT.

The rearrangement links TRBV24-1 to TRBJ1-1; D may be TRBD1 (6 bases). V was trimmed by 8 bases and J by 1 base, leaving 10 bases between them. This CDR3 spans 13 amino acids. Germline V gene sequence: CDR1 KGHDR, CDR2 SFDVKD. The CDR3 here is CATTLGANTEAFF. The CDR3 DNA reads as TGTGCCACCACCCTGGGGGCGAACACTGAAGCTTTCTTT.

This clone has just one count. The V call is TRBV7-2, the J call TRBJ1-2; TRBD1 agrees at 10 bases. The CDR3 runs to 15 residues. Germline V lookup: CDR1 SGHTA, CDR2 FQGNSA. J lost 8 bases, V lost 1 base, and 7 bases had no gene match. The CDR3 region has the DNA TGTGCCAGCAGCTTAGTGTTCGGGACAGGGGAGGGCTACACCTTC. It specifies CASSLVFGTGEGYTF.

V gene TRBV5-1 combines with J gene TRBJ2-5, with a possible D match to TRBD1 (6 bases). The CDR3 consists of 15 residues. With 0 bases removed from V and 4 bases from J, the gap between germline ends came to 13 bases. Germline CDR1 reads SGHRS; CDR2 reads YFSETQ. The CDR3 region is CASSLEVGASETQYF. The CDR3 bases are TGCGCCAGCAGCTTGGAAGTGGGGGCCTCAGAGACCCAGTACTTC.

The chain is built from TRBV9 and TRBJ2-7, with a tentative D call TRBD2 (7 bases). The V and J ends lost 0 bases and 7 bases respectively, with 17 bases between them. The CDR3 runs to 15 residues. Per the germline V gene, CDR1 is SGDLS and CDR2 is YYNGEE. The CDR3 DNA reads TGTGCCAGCAGCGTAGGCGGGGGCCCGGGTGGGGAGCAGTACTTC. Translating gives CASSVGGGPGGEQYF.

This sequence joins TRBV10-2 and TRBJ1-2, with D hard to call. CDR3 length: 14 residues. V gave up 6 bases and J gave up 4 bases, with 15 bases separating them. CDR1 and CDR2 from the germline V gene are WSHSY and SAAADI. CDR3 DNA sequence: TGCGCCAGCAGCCACTTTGGAGCCCCCTATGGCTACACCTTC. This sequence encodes CASSHFGAPYGYTF.

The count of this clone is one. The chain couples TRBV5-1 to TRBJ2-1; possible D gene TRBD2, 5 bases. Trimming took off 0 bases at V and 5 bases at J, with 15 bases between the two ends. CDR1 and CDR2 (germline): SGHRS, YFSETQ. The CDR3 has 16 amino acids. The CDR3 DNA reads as TGCGCCAGCAGCTTGGTGTCAGCGGATTTCAACAATGAGCAGTTCTTC. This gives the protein CASSLVSADFNNEQFF.

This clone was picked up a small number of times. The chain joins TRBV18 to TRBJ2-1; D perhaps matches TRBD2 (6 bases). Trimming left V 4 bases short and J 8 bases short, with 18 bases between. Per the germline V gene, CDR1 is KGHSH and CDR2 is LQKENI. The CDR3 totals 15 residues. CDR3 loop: CASSRGVMGLDEQFF. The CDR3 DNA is TGTGCCAGCTCACGCGGGGTCATGGGGTTGGATGAGCAGTTCTTC.

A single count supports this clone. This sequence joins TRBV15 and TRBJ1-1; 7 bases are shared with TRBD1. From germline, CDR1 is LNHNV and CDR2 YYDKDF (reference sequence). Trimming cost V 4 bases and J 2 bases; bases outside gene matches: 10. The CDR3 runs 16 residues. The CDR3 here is CATSKLYEGANTEAFF. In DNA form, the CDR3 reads TGTGCCACCAGCAAGTTATACGAGGGGGCAAACACTGAAGCTTTCTTT.

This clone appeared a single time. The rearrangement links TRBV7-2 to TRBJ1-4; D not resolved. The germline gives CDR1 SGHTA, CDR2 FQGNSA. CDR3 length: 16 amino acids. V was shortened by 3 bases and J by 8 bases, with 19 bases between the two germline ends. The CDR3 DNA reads TGTGCCAGCAGCTTCAGCTTGCGGGGTTCAGGCGAAAAACTGTTTTTT. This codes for CASSFSLRGSGEKLFF.

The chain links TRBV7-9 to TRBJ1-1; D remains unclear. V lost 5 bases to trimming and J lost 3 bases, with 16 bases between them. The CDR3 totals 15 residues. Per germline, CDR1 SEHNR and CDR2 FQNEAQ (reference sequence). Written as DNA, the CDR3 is TGTGCCAGCAGCCCCTCGGGGAGCGAGTACACTGAAGCTTTCTTT. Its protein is CASSPSGSEYTEAFF.

The CDR3 region has the DNA TGTGCCAGCAGTCAACCCCCGGGACAGGGGGCTAACTATGGCTACACCTTC. This codes for CASSQPPGQGANYGYTF. The J gene is TRBJ1-2, the V gene TRBV6-6, with 11 bases that match TRBD1. Trimming at V came to 5 bases and at J to 0 bases, leaving 8 bases not matched to a gene. The CDR3 consists of 17 residues. CDR1 is MNHNY and CDR2 is SVGAGI in the germline V gene (reference sequence).

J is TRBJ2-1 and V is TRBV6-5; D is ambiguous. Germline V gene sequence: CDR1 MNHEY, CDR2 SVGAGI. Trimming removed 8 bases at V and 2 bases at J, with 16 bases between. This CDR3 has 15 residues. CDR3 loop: CASRRGPQTYNEQFF. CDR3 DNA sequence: TGTGCCAGCCGTCGAGGTCCTCAAACCTACAATGAGCAGTTCTTC.

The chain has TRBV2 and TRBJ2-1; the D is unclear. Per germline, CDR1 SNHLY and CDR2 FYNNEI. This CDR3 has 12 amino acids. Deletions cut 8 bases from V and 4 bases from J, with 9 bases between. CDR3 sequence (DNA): TGTGCCAGCGCCGAGGAGTACAATGAGCAGTTCTTC. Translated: CASAEEYNEQFF.

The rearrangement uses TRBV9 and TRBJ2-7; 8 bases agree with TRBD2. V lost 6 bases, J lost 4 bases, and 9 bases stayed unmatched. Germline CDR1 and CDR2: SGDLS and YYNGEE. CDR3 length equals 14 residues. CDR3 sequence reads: CASNPSGGDYEQYF. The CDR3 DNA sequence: TGTGCCAGCAACCCGAGCGGGGGAGATTACGAGCAGTACTTC.

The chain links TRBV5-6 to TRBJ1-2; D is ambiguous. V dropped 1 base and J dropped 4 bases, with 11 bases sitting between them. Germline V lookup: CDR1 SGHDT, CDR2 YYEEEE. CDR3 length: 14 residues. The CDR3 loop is CASSLHGDVYGYTF. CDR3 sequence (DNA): TGTGCCAGCAGCTTGCATGGAGATGTCTATGGCTACACCTTC.

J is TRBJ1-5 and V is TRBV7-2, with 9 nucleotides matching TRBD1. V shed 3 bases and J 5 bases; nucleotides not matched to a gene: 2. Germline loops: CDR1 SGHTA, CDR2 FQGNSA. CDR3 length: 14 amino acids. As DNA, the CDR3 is TGTGCCAGCAGCTTGGACAGGGGAGATCAGCCCCAGCATTTT. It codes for CASSLDRGDQPQHF.

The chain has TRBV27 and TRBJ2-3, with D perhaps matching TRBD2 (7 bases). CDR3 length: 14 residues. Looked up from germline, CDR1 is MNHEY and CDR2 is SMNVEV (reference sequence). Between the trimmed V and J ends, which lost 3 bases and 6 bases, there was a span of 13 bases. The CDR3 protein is CASSFYRGADTQYF. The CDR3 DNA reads TGTGCCAGCAGTTTCTACCGGGGGGCCGATACGCAGTATTTT.

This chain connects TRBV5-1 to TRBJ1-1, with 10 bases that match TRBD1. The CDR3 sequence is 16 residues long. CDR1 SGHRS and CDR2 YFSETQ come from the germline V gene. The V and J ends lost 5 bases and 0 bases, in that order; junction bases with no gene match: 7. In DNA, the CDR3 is TGCGCCAGCAGACTGGACAGGGGGGAGCTGAACACTGAAGCTTTCTTT. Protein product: CASRLDRGELNTEAFF.

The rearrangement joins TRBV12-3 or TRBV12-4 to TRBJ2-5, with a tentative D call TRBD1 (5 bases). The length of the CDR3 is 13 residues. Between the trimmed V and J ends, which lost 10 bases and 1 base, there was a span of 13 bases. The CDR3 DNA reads TGTGCCACCCAAAGGGGATTCCAAGAGACCCAGTACTTC. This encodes CATQRGFQETQYF.

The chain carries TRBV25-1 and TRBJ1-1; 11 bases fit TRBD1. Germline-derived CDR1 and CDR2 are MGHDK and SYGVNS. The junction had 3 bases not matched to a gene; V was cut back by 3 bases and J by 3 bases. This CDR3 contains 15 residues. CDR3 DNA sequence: TGTGCCAGCAGTGATCCGGGACAGGGGGACACTGAAGCTTTCTTT. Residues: CASSDPGQGDTEAFF.

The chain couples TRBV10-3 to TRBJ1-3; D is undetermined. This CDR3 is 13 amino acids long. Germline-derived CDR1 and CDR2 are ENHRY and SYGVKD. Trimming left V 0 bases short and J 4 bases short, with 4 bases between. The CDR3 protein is CAISESEGNTIYF. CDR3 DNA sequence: TGTGCCATCAGTGAGTCGGAGGGAAACACCATATATTTT.

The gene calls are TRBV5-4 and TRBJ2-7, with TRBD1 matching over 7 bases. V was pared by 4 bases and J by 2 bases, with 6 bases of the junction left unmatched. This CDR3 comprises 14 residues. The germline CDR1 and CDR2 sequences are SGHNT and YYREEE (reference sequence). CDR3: CASSPGDSPYEQYF. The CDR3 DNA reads TGTGCCAGCAGCCCAGGGGACAGTCCCTACGAGCAGTACTTC.

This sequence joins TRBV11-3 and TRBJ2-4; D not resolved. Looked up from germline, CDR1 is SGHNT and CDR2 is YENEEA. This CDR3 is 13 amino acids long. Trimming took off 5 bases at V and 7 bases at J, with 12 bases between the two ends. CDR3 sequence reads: CASSVNSVNIQYF. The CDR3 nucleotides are TGTGCCAGCAGCGTTAACTCGGTGAACATTCAGTACTTC.

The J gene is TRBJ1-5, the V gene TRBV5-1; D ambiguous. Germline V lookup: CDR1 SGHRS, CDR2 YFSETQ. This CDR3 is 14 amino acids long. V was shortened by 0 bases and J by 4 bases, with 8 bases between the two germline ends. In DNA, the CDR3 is TGCGCCAGCAGCTTGGGTGCGGTAAATCAGCCCCAGCATTTT. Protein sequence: CASSLGAVNQPQHF.

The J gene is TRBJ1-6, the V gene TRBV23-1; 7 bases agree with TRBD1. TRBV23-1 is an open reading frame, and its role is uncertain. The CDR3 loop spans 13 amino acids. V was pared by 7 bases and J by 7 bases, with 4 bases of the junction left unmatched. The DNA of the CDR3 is TGCGCCAGCACTGGACAGGAGAATTCACCCCTCCACTTT. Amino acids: CASTGQENSPLHF.

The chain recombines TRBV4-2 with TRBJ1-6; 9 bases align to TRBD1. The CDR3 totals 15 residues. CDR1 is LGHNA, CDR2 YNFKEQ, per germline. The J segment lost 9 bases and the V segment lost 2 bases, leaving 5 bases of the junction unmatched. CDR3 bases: TGTGCCAGCAGCCAACCCACAGGGGGCGGTTCACCCCTCCACTTT. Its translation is CASSQPTGGGSPLHF.

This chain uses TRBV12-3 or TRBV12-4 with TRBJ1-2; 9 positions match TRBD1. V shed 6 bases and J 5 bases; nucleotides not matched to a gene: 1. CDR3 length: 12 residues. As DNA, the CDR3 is TGTGCCAGCAGGACAGGGGGTTATGGCTACACCTTC. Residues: CASRTGGYGYTF.

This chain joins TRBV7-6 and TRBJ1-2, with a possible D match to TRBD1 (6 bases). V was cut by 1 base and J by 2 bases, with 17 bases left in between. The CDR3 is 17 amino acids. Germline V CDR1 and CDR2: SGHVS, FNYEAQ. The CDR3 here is CASSLGGQIAVNYGYTF. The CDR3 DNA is TGTGCCAGCAGCTTAGGCGGACAGATCGCAGTCAACTATGGCTACACCTTC.